One and the same sample provided the 30 T cell receptor beta chains below, sequenced in a study of T cells in Graves' hyperthyroidism and ophthalmopathy. Regions amplified from RNA transcripts were the TCR beta CDR3 regions. A first-round RT-PCR of the TCR CDR3 used the HTBI primer set. A single record per CDR3 protein comes from TCRdb applying MiXCR to the multiplex PCR reads. The sample has about 400,000 distinct CDR3 sequences; under 15% are singletons. Sequencing input: blood. The receptors come from a man between 18 and 35 years old with Graves' ophthalmopathy.

This clonotype was observed many times. The chain uses TRBV30 and TRBJ2-1, with 10 positions matching TRBD2. There are 17 residues in the CDR3. Germline lookup yields CDR1 GTSNPN and CDR2 SVGIG (reference sequence). V lost 0 bases and J lost 3; bases outside the gene matches: 8. The CDR3 DNA is TGTGCCTGGAGTGTAGAAAGGACTAGCGGTAGCTACAATGAGCAGTTCTTC. Its protein product is CAWSVERTSGSYNEQFF.

Remarks on this clonotype: Germline is not matched at one junction end, which may reflect a read error. The chain employs TRBV7-9 and TRBJ2-4, with D hard to call. The V gene's germline CDR1 is SEHNR and CDR2 FQNEAQ (reference sequence). The CDR3 is made up of 15 amino acids. The CDR3 DNA follows: TGTGCCAGCAGCCGAGGCAGTACGGTCAAAGACATTCAGTACTTC. Translating gives CASSRGSTVKDIQYF.

This clonotype appeared a single time. One junction end disagrees with the germline gene, perhaps due to a read error. This chain connects TRBV5-1 to TRBJ2-3, with unresolved D. The CDR3 covers 14 residues. Germline CDR1 and CDR2: SGHRS and YFSETQ. CDR3 in DNA: TGTGCCAGCAGCGTAGAGGTGGGGTTTGGGACGCAGTATTTT. It specifies CASSVEVGFGTQYF. Using reference TRBV5-1 and TRBJ2-3 for the parts outside the CDR3, the full variable domain is KAGVTQTPRYLIKTRGQQVTLSCSPISGHRSVSWYQQTPGQGLQFLFEYFSETQRNKGNFPGRFSGRQFSNSRSEMNVSTLELGDSALYLCASSVEVGFGTQYFGPGTRLTVL.

This clonotype was picked up many times. The chain is built from TRBV11-3 and TRBJ2-1; the D gene is possibly TRBD2 (7 bases). Deletions cut 1 base from V and 7 bases from J, with 26 bases between. The CDR3 contains 19 residues. The germline V gene encodes CDR1 SGHNT and CDR2 YENEEA. The CDR3 coding sequence is TGTGCCAGCAGCTTAGGAGCTACGGCGGGGGCCAGGAATCGGAATGAGCAGTTCTTC. It translates to CASSLGATAGARNRNEQFF.

This clonotype showed up just a few times. The chain has TRBV6-1 and TRBJ1-3; 8 positions match TRBD1. Trimming cost V 5 bases and J 3 bases; bases outside gene matches: 6. Germline V lookup: CDR1 MNHNS, CDR2 SASEGT. This CDR3 spans 15 amino acids. The CDR3 loop is CASSSTGGGGNTIYF. The CDR3 bases are TGTGCCAGCAGTTCCACAGGGGGTGGTGGAAACACCATATATTTT.

At least ten counts were recorded for this clonotype. The chain couples TRBV14 to TRBJ2-1; 7 bases are shared with TRBD2. Germline CDR1 reads SGHDN; CDR2 reads FVKESK. V gave up 0 bases and J gave up 10 bases; unmatched junction bases: 6. The CDR3 contains 14 residues. The CDR3 DNA is TGTGCCAGCAGCCAAGATATGTCGGGGGGAGAGCAGTTCTTC. It translates to CASSQDMSGGEQFF.

This clonotype was observed a few times. Here the CDR3 DNA reads TGTGCCAGCAGTGATCGGACAGGGGGCGCTTATGGCTACACCTTC. It translates to CASSDRTGGAYGYTF. The chain is built from TRBV6-4 and TRBJ1-2, with 11 positions matching TRBD1. Germline values: CDR1 MRHNA, CDR2 SNTAGT. V was clipped by 3 bases and J by 5 bases; unmatched bases: 5. The CDR3 runs to 15 residues.

Ten or more counts support this clonotype. The J gene is TRBJ2-2, the V gene TRBV12-3 or TRBV12-4; D is unclear. This CDR3 is 14 amino acids long. The V end lost 5 bases, the J end lost 3 bases, and 10 bases lay between the germline ends. This CDR3 is CASSPTAHTGELFF. The DNA of the CDR3 is TGTGCCAGCAGTCCGACTGCGCACACCGGGGAGCTGTTTTTT.

The genes are TRBV12-5 and TRBJ2-5; D call uncertain. Germline CDR1 and CDR2: LGHNT and FRNRAP. There are 9 residues in the CDR3. The V and J ends lost 8 bases and 4 bases respectively, with 2 bases between them. The CDR3 DNA follows: TGTGCTAGTTTAGAGACCCAGTACTTC. Amino acids: CASLETQYF.

Many counts were recorded for this clonotype. The chain uses TRBV9 and TRBJ2-1; D call uncertain. The germline gives CDR1 SGDLS, CDR2 YYNGEE. The CDR3 contains 14 residues. Trimming removed 0 bases at V and 9 bases at J, with 13 bases between. The CDR3 loop reads CASSVASPDGEQFF. DNA for the CDR3: TGTGCCAGCAGCGTAGCTTCCCCAGACGGTGAGCAGTTCTTC.

In its sample, this clonotype was seen many times. This chain connects TRBV11-3 to TRBJ2-5; D possibly corresponds to TRBD2 (5 bases). The V and J ends lost 4 bases and 2 bases respectively, with 17 bases between them. Per germline, CDR1 SGHNT and CDR2 YENEEA. This CDR3 contains 16 residues. The CDR3 sequence is CASSSNAGFKQETQYF. In DNA form, the CDR3 reads TGTGCCAGCAGCTCGAATGCGGGTTTTAAGCAAGAGACCCAGTACTTC.

As regards this clonotype: The conserved phenylalanine or tryptophan is not found at the CDR3 terminus, so this likely reflects a read error. The chain combines TRBV12-3 or TRBV12-4 with TRBJ1-1; D ambiguous. V lost 2 bases to trimming and J lost 0 bases, with 4 bases between them. CDR3 length equals 13 residues. The CDR3 here is CASSLSVNTEAFL. The CDR3 region has the DNA TGTGCCAGCAGTTTATCAGTGAACACTGAAGCTTTCCTT.

The sample holds many counts of this clonotype. The genes are TRBV2 and TRBJ1-4, with unresolved D. In germline, CDR1 is SNHLY, CDR2 FYNNEI. The CDR3 extends over 14 amino acids. With 6 bases removed from V and 0 bases from J, the gap between germline ends came to 8 bases. This chain's CDR3 is CASRKSATNEKLFF. The DNA of the CDR3 is TGTGCCAGCAGAAAGAGTGCAACTAATGAAAAACTGTTTTTT. The full variable domain, rest sourced from reference TRBV2 and TRBJ1-4, is EPEVTQTPSHQVTQMGQEVILRCVPISNHLYFYWYRQILGQKVEFLVSFYNNEISEKSEIFDDQFSVERPDGSNFTLKIRSTKLEDSAMYFCASRKSATNEKLFFGSGTQLSVL.

In this sample, this clonotype turned up many times. The V gene is TRBV3-1, the J gene TRBJ2-3; either TRBD1 or TRBD2 may fit D (6 bases each). V was pared by 1 base and J by 1 base, with 15 bases between. Looked up from germline, CDR1 is LGHDT and CDR2 is YNNKEL (reference sequence). The CDR3 is 17 residues long. CDR3 DNA: TGTGCCAGCAGCCAAGCCAACGGGGGCGGCGGCACAGATACGCAGTATTTT. Its translation is CASSQANGGGGTDTQYF.

About this clonotype itself: Germline is not matched at one junction end, which may reflect a read error. This chain uses TRBV6-2 or TRBV6-3 with TRBJ2-1; D unresolved. The germline CDR1 and CDR2 sequences are MNHEY and SVGEGT. The CDR3 extends over 12 amino acids. The chain's CDR3 is CAISALYNEQFF. DNA of the CDR3: TGTGCCATCAGTGCCCTTTACAATGAGCAGTTCTTC.

The chain combines TRBV7-8 with TRBJ2-3; 9 bases are a match to TRBD1. J was trimmed by 6 bases and V by 4 bases; bases with no gene match: 5. From germline, CDR1 is SGHVS and CDR2 FQNEAQ. This CDR3 is 14 amino acids long. The CDR3 loop reads CASSSGTGLDTQYF. The CDR3 coding sequence is TGTGCCAGCAGCTCTGGGACAGGGTTGGATACGCAGTATTTT.

CDR3: CASSFMRSSYEQYF. CDR3 in DNA: TGTGCCAGTAGTTTTATGCGGAGCTCCTACGAGCAGTACTTC. V usage is TRBV19 and J usage is TRBJ2-7; D unclear. The germline V gene encodes CDR1 LNHDA and CDR2 SQIVND (reference sequence). The V end was cut by 5 bases, the J end by 0 bases, with 11 bases between. The CDR3 loop spans 14 amino acids.

This clonotype was detected many times. The chain has TRBV20-1 and TRBJ2-5; 8 bases align to TRBD2. The V gene end was trimmed by 1 base and the J gene end by 2 bases; junction bases not matched to a gene: 3. CDR1 and CDR2 (germline): DFQATT, SNEGSKA (reference sequence). The CDR3 length is 14 residues. CDR3 protein: CSARAGGRQETQYF. The CDR3 nucleotides are TGCAGTGCTAGAGCGGGGGGGCGGCAAGAGACCCAGTACTTC.

This clonotype was recorded at least ten times. This chain joins TRBV5-1 and TRBJ2-1; 8 nucleotides match TRBD2. Trimming cost V 3 bases and J 7 bases; bases outside gene matches: 9. The CDR3 extends over 15 amino acids. CDR1 and CDR2 from the germline V gene are SGHRS and YFSETQ. The DNA of the CDR3 is TGCGCCAGCAGCTCGGGGACTAGTGGAATGAATGAGCAGTTCTTC. Its protein product is CASSSGTSGMNEQFF.

This clonotype was counted ten times or more. The chain joins TRBV11-1 to TRBJ2-2, with TRBD1 as a possible D gene (5 bases). V was clipped by 3 bases and J by 4 bases, with 12 bases between them. In germline, CDR1 is SGHAT, CDR2 FQDESV (reference sequence). This CDR3 is built from 15 residues. CDR3 residues: CASSFGRQGTGELFF. The CDR3 DNA follows: TGTGCCAGCAGCTTCGGAAGGCAGGGCACCGGGGAGCTGTTTTTT.

V usage is TRBV4-1 and J usage is TRBJ1-1; possibly TRBD1 for D (6 bases). This CDR3 has 15 residues. V was cut by 4 bases and J by 5 bases, with 17 bases left in between. The germline CDR1 and CDR2 sequences are MGHRA and YSYEKL. CDR3 bases: TGCGCCAGCAGCCTCATACAGGGCTTGAGAACTGAAGCTTTCTTT. This translates into CASSLIQGLRTEAFF.

This clonotype was counted ten times or more. This chain joins TRBV11-2 and TRBJ2-3; 8 nucleotides line up with TRBD1. With 5 bases clipped from V and 4 bases from J, the junction kept 11 bases outside the gene matches. The CDR3 has 16 residues. Germline CDR1 SGHAT, CDR2 FQNNGV. The CDR3 loop is CASSPTTGVRSDTQYF. The CDR3 region has the DNA TGTGCCAGCAGCCCTACGACAGGGGTGAGGTCAGATACGCAGTATTTT.

In this sample, this clonotype turned up many times. The CDR3 spells CAWKGVGYTF. The CDR3 DNA follows: TGTGCCTGGAAGGGGGTTGGCTACACCTTC. The chain links TRBV30 to TRBJ1-2, with D perhaps matching TRBD1 (6 bases). CDR3 length: 10 residues. Germline values: CDR1 GTSNPN, CDR2 SVGIG (reference sequence). V was cut by 4 bases and J by 7 bases, with 7 bases left in between.

This clonotype was counted at least ten times. This chain uses TRBV12-3 or TRBV12-4 with TRBJ2-7, with D perhaps TRBD1 or TRBD2 (6 bases each). Trimming shortened V by 8 bases and J by 3 bases, and 17 bases separated the two germline ends. This CDR3 has 14 amino acids. The DNA of the CDR3 is TGTGCCAGCGCCCTCGGAGGGGGAAACTACGAGCAGTACTTC. This sequence encodes CASALGGGNYEQYF.

This clonotype was recorded at least ten times. V usage is TRBV7-9 and J usage is TRBJ1-1; D gene ambiguous. CDR3 length equals 15 residues. The V end was cut by 1 base, the J end by 0 bases, with 9 bases between. CDR1 and CDR2 from the germline V gene are SEHNR and FQNEAQ (reference sequence). CDR3 bases: TGTGCCAGCAGCTTAGGCCCGGCCATGAACACTGAAGCTTTCTTT. Translating it yields CASSLGPAMNTEAFF.

This clonotype was recorded at least ten times. The chain couples TRBV13 to TRBJ2-7; TRBD2 agrees at 10 bases. CDR1 and CDR2 (germline): PRHDT, FYEKMQ (reference sequence). V was pared by 5 bases and J by 4 bases, with 17 bases of the junction left unmatched. The CDR3 totals 18 residues. The CDR3 loop reads CASSPGPDSSGSEYEQYF. In DNA, the CDR3 is TGTGCCAGCAGCCCCGGGCCGGACTCTAGCGGGAGCGAGTACGAGCAGTACTTC.

DNA of the CDR3: TGCAGTGCGGGGCCGGGACTAGCGGGATACACCGGGGAGCTGTTTTTT. It translates to CSAGPGLAGYTGELFF. The rearrangement uses TRBV20-1 and TRBJ2-2; 13 nucleotides align to TRBD2. V was clipped by 6 bases and J by 3 bases; unmatched bases: 7. Germline CDR1 DFQATT, CDR2 SNEGSKA (reference sequence). The CDR3 is made up of 16 amino acids.

This chain joins TRBV4-1 and TRBJ2-1; possible D gene TRBD1, 5 bases. Germline V lookup: CDR1 MGHRA, CDR2 YSYEKL. The CDR3 consists of 17 residues. The V end was cut by 0 bases, the J end by 0 bases, with 12 bases between. CDR3 amino acids: CASSQDTRALSYNEQFF. In nucleotides, the CDR3 is TGCGCCAGCAGCCAAGATACCAGGGCCCTCTCCTACAATGAGCAGTTCTTC.

On this clonotype itself: A junction end diverges from the germline sequence, so it may reflect a read error. The rearrangement joins TRBV14 to TRBJ2-1; no definite D call. Germline V gene data show CDR1 as SGHDN and CDR2 as FVKESK. The CDR3 has 16 residues. CDR3 bases: TGTGCCAGCAGCCAAGATCCGGTACGGAACTACAATGAGCGGTTCTTC. This gives the protein CASSQDPVRNYNERFF.

The chain recombines TRBV29-1 with TRBJ2-1; no definite D call. CDR1 SQVTM and CDR2 ANQGSEA come from the germline V gene. The CDR3 runs 12 residues. V was clipped by 2 bases and J by 4 bases, with 6 bases between them. CDR3 region: CSVESRYNEQFF. DNA of the CDR3: TGCAGCGTTGAAAGTAGATACAATGAGCAGTTCTTC.